The present T cell receptor (beta chain) was sequenced within a study of blood T cells in healthy people across ages. CDR3 size: 15 residues. Germline V gene sequence: CDR1 MNHEY, CDR2 SMNVEV (reference sequence). V was clipped by 0 bases and J by 10 bases; unmatched bases: 4. Together with a sample-barcoded 5' primer, a J-beta primer mix was included in a second PCR lasting about 6 to 11 cycles. TCRdb itself ran the 5' RACE reads through MiXCR, one entry per CDR3 protein. The sample holds about 680,000 distinct CDR3 sequences, about half seen once. The sample taken for sequencing was blood. This sequence originates from an older woman in good health. This sequence joins TRBV27 and TRBJ2-7; 15 bases align to TRBD2. DNA for the CDR3: TGTGCCAGCAGTTTATCTGGACTAGCGGGAGGGCCACAGTACTTC. This gives the protein CASSLSGLAGGPQYF.